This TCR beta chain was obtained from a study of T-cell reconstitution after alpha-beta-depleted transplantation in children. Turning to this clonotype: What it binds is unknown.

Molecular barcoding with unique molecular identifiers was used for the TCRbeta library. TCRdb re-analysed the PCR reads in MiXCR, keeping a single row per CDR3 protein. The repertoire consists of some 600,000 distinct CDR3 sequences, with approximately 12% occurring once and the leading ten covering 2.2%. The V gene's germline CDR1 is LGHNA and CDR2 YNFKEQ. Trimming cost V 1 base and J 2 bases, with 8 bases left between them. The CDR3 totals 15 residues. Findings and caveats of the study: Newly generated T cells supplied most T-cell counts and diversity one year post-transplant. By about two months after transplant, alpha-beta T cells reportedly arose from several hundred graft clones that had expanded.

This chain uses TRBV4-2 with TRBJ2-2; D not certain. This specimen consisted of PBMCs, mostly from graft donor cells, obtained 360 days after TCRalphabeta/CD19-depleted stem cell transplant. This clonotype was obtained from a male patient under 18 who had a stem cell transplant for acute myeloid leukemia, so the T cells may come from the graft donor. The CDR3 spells CASSQAFSNTGELFF. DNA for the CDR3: TGTGCCAGCAGCCAAGCTTTCTCTAACACCGGGGAGCTGTTTTTT.